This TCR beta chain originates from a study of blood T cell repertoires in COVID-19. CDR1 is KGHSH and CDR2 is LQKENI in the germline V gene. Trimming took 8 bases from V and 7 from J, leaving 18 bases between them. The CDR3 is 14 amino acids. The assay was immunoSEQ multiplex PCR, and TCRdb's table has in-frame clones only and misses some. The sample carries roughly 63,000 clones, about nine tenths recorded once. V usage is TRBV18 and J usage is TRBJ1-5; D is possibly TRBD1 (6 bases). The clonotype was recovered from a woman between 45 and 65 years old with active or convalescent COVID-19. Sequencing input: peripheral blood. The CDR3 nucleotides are TGTGCCAGCGAATCATCGGGGGGCCGGCAGCCCCAGCATTTT. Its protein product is CASESSGGRQPQHF.